The sequence of this TCR beta chain was determined in a study of T cell responses to AZD1222 COVID-19 vaccine. J lost 3 bases, V lost 6 bases, and 10 bases had no gene match. Looked up from germline, CDR1 is MDHEN and CDR2 is SYDVKM. The CDR3 runs 15 residues. Some clones are missing from TCRdb's copy, which holds only in-frame ones; the method was immunoSEQ multiplex PCR. The table includes 75,000 to 85,000 clones, roughly nine tenths detected once. The TCR sequence derives from an adult who received the AZD1222 COVID-19 vaccine. The material sequenced was peripheral blood, taken 28 days after the second AZD1222 dose. This chain joins TRBV28 and TRBJ2-7, with 8 nucleotides matching TRBD1. DNA of the CDR3: TGTGCCAGCAGCGGACAGGGCGGAGGAATCTACGAGCAGTACTTC. As protein: CASSGQGGGIYEQYF.